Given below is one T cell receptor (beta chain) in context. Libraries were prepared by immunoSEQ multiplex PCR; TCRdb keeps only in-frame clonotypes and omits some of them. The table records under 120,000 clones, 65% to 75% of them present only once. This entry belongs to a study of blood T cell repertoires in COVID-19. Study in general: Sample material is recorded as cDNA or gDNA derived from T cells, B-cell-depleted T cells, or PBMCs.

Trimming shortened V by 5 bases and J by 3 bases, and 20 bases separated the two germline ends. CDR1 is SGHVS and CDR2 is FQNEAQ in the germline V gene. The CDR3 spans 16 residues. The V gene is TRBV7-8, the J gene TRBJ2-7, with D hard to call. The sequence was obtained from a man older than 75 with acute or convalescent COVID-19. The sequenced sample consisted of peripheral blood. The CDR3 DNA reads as TGTGCCAGCAGCGAGGTGAGGTCCTTACAACACTACGAGCAGTACTTC. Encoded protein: CASSEVRSLQHYEQYF.